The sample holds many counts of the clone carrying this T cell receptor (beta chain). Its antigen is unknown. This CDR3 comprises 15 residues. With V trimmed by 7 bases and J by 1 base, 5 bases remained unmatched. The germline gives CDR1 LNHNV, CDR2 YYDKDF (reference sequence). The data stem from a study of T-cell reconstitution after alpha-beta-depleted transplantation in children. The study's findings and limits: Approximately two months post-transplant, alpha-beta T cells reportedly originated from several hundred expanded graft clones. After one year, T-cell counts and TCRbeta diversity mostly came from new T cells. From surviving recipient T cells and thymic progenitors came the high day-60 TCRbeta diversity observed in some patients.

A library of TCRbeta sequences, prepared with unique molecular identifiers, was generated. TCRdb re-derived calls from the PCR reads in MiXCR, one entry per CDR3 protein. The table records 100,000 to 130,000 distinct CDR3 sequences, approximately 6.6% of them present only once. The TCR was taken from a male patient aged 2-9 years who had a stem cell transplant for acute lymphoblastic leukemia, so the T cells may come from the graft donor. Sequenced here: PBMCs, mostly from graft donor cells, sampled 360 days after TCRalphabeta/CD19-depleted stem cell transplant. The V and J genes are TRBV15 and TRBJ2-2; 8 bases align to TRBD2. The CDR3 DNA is TGTGCCACCACCAGCGGGAGACGGAACACCGGGGAGCTGTTTTTT. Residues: CATTSGRRNTGELFF.